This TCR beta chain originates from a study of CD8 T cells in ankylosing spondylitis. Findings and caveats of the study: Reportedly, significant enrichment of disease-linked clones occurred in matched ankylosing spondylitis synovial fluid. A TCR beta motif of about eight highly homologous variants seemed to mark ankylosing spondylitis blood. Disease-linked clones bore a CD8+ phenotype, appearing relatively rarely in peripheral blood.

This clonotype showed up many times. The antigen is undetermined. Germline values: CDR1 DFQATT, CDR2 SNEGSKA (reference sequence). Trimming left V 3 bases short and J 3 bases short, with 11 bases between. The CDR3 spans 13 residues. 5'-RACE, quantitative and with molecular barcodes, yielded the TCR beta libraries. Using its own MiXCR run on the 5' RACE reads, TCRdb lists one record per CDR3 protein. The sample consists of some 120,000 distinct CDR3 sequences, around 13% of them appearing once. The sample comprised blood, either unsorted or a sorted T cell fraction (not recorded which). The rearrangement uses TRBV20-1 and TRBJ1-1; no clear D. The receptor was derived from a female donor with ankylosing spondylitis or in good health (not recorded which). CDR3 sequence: CSARGYTDTEAFF. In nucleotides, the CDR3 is TGCAGTGCTAGGGGATACACCGACACTGAAGCTTTCTTT.